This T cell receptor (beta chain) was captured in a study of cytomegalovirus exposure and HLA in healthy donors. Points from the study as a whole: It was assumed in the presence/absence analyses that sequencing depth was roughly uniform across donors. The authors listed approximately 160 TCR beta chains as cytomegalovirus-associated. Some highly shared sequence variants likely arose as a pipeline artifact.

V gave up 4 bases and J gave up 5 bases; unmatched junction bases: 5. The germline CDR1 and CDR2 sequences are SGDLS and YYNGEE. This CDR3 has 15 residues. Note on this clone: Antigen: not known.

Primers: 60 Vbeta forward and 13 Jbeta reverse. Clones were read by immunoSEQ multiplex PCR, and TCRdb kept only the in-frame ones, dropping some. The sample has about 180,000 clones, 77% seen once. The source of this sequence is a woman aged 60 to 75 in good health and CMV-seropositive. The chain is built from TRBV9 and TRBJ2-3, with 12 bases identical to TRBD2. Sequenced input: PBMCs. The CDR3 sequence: CASSTTSGGLDTQYF. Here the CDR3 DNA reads TGTGCCAGCAGCACAACTAGCGGGGGGTTAGATACGCAGTATTTT.